One sample yielded the 3 T cell receptor beta chains listed below, sequenced in a study of T cell responses to AZD1222 COVID-19 vaccine. TCRdb's copy holds only in-frame clones and misses some; the assay was immunoSEQ multiplex PCR. The sample shows tens of thousands of clones, 83% of them seen only once. Specimen: peripheral blood, collected 28 days after the second AZD1222 dose. The receptors shown here come from an adult who received the AZD1222 COVID-19 vaccine.

The CDR3 sequence: CATSGVSGTDTQYF. Here the CDR3 DNA reads TGTGCCACCAGTGGGGTTAGCGGCACAGATACGCAGTATTTT. The V call is TRBV24-1, the J call TRBJ2-3, with D perhaps matching TRBD2 (5 bases). V was cut by 5 bases and J by 1 base, with 9 bases left in between. CDR3 size: 14 residues. Germline lookup yields CDR1 KGHDR and CDR2 SFDVKD.

This clone was counted a single time. The chain couples TRBV3-1 (or the pseudogene TRBV3-2) to TRBJ2-3, with D perhaps matching TRBD2 (6 bases). CDR3 size: 13 residues. Germline V CDR1 and CDR2: LGHDT, YNNKEL (reference sequence). The V end lost 5 bases, the J end lost 3 bases, and 9 bases lay between the germline ends. The CDR3 is CASSFGLTDTQYF. CDR3 in DNA: TGTGCCAGCAGCTTCGGACTAACAGATACGCAGTATTTT.

This clone was observed once. The chain combines TRBV2 with TRBJ1-2; D is perhaps TRBD1 (6 bases). There are 14 residues in the CDR3. V was clipped by 4 bases and J by 6 bases, with 15 bases between them. Looked up from germline, CDR1 is SNHLY and CDR2 is FYNNEI. CDR3 DNA: TGTGCCAGCAGTGTGGGTTTACAGGGAGATGGCTACACCTTC. Residues: CASSVGLQGDGYTF.